This T cell receptor beta chain was sequenced in a study of T-cell memory formation after mild COVID-19. Study-level points and caveats: Nothing confirmed that second-wave clones peaking on day 37 were specific for SARS-CoV-2. While clones contracting from day 15 to 85 were balanced between CD4 and CD8, later expanders leaned CD4+. CD4+ contracting clones were found mainly in CM and EM, and CD8+ ones in EMRA.

Germline V gene data show CDR1 as DFQATT and CDR2 as SNEGSKA (reference sequence). Deletions cut 6 bases from V and 0 bases from J, with 9 bases between. CDR3 length equals 13 residues. TCRdb called the 5' RACE reads again in MiXCR, with one record for every CDR3 protein. The sample gives around 300,000 distinct CDR3 sequences, approximately 19% of which show up once; around 21% is in the top ten. This clonotype has a handful of counts. The antigen is not known. The receptor was derived from a man aged 18 to 30 who had mild COVID-19 (a few samples of this study predate the infection). Cell type and time point are not known. This sequence joins TRBV20-1 and TRBJ1-5, with a weak D call TRBD1 (5 bases). The sample comprised PBMCs or a T cell subset sorted from them (not recorded which). CDR3 bases: TGCAGTGCGGGGGGTCATAGCAATCAGCCCCAGCATTTT. Amino acids: CSAGGHSNQPQHF.